Detailed here is one T cell receptor (beta chain). This sample is drawn from a study of blood T cell repertoires in COVID-19. Overall study context: Italy, Spain and the United States were the sources of the convalescent and acute COVID-19 samples.

V dropped 0 bases and J dropped 3 bases, with 7 bases sitting between them. The CDR3 is made up of 15 amino acids. Germline V gene sequence: CDR1 SGDLS, CDR2 YYNGEE. Under the authors' procedure: Researchers report that nucleated cell counts were estimated from reference gene primer amplification. Using immunoSEQ multiplex PCR, the repertoire was profiled, and TCRdb retains in-frame clones only, with some absent. V and J calls plus clone size are reproduced from that table; the DNA served to infer D and trimming. The sample holds under 500,000 clones, 80% to 90% seen once. Sequencing was carried out using peripheral blood. The chain is built from TRBV9 and TRBJ2-6; no firm D call. The receptor was isolated from a woman aged 25-40 years with acute or convalescent COVID-19. The DNA of the CDR3 is TGTGCCAGCAGCGTAGACCTCGGTGGGGCCAACGTCCTGACTTTC. Translated, it gives CASSVDLGGANVLTF.